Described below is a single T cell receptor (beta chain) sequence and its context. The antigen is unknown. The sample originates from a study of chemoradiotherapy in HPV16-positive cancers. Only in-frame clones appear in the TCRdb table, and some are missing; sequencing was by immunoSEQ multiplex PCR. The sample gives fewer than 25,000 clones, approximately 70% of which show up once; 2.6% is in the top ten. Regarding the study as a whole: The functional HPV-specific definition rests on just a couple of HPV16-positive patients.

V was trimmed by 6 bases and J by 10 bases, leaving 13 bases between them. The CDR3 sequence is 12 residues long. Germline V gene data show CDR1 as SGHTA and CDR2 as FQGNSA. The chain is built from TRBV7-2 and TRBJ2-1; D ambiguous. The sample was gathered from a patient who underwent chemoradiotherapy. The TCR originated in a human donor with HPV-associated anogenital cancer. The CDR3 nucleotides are TGTGCCAGCAGGGCTGGAGTTAGCGAGCAGTTCTTC. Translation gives CASRAGVSEQFF.